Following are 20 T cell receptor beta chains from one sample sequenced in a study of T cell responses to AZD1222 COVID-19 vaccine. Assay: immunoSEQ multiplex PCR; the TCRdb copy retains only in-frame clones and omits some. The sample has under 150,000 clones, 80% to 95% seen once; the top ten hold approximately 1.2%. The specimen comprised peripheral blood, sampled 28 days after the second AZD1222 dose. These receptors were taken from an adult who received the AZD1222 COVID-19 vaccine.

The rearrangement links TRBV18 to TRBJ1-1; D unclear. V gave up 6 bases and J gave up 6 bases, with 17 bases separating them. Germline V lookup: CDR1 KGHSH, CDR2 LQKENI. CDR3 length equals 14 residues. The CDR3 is CASSPAPGDAEAFF. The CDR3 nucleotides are TGTGCCAGCTCTCCAGCCCCGGGTGACGCTGAAGCTTTCTTT.

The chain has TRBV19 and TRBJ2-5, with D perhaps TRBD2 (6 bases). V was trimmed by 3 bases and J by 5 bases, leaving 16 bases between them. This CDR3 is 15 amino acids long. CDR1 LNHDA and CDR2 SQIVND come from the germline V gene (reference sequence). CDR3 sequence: CASSMGVLAGETQYF. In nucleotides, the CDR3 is TGTGCCAGTAGTATGGGGGTACTAGCAGGGGAGACCCAGTACTTC. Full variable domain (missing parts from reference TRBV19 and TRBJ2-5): DGGITQSPKYLFRKEGQNVTLSCEQNLNHDAMYWYRQDPGQGLRLIYYSQIVNDFQKGDIAEGYSVSREKKESFPLTVTSAQKNPTAFYLCASSMGVLAGETQYFGPGTRLLVL.

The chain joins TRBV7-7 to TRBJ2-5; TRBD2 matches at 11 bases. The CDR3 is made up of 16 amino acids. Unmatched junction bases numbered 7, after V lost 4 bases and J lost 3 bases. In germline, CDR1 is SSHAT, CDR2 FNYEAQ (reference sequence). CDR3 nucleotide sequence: TGTGCCAGCAGCTCAACCGGGACTAGCGGCGAAGAGACCCAGTACTTC. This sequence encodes CASSSTGTSGEETQYF.

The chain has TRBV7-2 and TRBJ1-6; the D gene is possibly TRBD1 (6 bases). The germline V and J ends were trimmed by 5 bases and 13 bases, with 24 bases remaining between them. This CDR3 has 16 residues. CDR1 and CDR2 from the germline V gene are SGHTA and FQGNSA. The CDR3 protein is CASSPTSQIRGSPLHF. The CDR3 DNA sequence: TGTGCCAGCAGCCCAACATCCCAGATAAGGGGGTCCCCCCTCCACTTT.

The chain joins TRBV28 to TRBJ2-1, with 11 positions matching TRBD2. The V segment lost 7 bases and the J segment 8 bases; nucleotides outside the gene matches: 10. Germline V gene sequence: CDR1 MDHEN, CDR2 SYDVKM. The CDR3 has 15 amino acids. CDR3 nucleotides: TGTGCCAGCACACTTAGCGGGAGGGCCGGCGATGAGCAGTTCTTC. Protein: CASTLSGRAGDEQFF.

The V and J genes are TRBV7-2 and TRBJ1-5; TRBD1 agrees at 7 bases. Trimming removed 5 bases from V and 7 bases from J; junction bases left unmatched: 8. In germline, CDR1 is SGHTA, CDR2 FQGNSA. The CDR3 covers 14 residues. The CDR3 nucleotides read TGTGCCAGCAGCCTAGGACAGGCCCGACAGCCCCAGCATTTT. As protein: CASSLGQARQPQHF.

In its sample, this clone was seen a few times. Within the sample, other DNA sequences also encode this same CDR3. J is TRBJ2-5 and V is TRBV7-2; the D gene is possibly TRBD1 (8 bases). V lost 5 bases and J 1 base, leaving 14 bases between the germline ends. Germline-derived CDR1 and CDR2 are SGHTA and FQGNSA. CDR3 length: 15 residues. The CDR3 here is CASSQQGGGQETQYF. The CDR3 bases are TGTGCCAGCAGCCAACAGGGGGGGGGCCAAGAGACCCAGTACTTC.

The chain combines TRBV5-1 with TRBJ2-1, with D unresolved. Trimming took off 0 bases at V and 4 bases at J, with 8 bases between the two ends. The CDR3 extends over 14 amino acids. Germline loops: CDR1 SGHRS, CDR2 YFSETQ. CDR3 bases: TGCGCCAGCAGCTTGGAAGGGCGGTACAATGAGCAGTTCTTC. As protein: CASSLEGRYNEQFF.

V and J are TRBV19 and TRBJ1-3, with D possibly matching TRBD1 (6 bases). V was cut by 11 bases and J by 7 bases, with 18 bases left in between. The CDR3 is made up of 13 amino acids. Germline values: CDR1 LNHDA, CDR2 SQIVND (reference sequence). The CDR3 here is CASRRGATNTIYF. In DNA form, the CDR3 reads TGTGCCTCGAGGCGGGGGGCGACCAACACCATATATTTT.

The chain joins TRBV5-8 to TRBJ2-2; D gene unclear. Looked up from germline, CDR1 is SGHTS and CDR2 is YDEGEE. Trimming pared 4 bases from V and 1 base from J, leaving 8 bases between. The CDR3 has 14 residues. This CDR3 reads CASSLDRNTGELFF. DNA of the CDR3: TGTGCCAGCAGCCTGGACCGGAACACCGGGGAGCTGTTTTTT.

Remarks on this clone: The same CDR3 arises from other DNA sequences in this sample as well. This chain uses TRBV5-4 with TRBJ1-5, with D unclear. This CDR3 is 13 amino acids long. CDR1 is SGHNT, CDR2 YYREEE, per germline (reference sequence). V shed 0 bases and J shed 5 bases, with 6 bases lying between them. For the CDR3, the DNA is TGTGCCAGCAGCTTGGATCGGGATCAGCCCCAGCATTTT. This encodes CASSLDRDQPQHF.

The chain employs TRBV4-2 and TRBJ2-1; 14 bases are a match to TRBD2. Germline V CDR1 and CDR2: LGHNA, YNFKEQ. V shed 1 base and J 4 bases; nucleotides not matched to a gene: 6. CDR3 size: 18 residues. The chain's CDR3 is CASSQGTSGGIIYNEQFF. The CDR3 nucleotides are TGTGCCAGCAGCCAAGGGACTAGCGGGGGGATTATATACAATGAGCAGTTCTTC.

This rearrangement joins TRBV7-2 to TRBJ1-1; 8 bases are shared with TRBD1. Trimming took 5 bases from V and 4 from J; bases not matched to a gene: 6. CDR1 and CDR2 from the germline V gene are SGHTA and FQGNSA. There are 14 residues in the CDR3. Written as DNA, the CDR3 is TGTGCCAGCAGCCTACAGGGGGTAGGCACTGAAGCTTTCTTT. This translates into CASSLQGVGTEAFF.

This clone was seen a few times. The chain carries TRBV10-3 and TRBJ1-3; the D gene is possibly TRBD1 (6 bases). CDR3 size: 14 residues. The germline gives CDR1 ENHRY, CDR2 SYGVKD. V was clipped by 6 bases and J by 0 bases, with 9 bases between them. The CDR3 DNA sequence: TGTGCCATCAGGGGACAAATCTCTGGAAACACCATATATTTT. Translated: CAIRGQISGNTIYF.

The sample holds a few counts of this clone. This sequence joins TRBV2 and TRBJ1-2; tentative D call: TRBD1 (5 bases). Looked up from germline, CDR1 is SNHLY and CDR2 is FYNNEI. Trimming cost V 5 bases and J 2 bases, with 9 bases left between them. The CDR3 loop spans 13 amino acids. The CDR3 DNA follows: TGTGCCAGCAGTACGTGGGGGAACTATGGCTACACCTTC. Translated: CASSTWGNYGYTF. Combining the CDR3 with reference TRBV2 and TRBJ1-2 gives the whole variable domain EPEVTQTPSHQVTQMGQEVILRCVPISNHLYFYWYRQILGQKVEFLVSFYNNEISEKSEIFDDQFSVERPDGSNFTLKIRSTKLEDSAMYFCASSTWGNYGYTFGSGTRLTVV.

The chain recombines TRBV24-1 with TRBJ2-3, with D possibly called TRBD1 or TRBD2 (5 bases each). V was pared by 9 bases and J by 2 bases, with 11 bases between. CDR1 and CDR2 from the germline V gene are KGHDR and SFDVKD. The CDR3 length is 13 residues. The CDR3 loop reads CATGPGPTDTQYF. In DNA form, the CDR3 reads TGTGCCACCGGACCGGGACCCACAGATACGCAGTATTTT.

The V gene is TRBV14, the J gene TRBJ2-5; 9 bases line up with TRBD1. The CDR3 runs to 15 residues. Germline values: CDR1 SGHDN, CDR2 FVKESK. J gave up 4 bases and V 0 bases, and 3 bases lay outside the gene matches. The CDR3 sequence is CASSQETGGGETQYF. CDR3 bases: TGTGCCAGCAGCCAAGAGACAGGGGGGGGAGAGACCCAGTACTTC.

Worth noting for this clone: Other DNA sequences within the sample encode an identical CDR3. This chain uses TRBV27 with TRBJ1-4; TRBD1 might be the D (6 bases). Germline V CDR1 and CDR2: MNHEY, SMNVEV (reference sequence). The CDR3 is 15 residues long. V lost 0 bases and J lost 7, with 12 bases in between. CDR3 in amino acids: CASSLSGGRGEKLFF. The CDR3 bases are TGTGCCAGCAGTTTATCGGGGGGGCGCGGTGAAAAACTGTTTTTT.

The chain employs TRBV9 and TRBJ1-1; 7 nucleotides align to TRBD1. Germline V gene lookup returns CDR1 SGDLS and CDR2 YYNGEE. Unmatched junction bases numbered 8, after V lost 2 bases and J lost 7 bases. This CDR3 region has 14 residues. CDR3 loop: CASSVPRQGGEAFF. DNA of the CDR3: TGTGCCAGCAGCGTCCCTAGACAGGGAGGTGAAGCTTTCTTT.

CDR3 bases: TGTGCCAGCAGCTCCGGGGGGGCGTGGGAGCAGTACTTC. Encoded protein: CASSSGGAWEQYF. The V and J genes are TRBV5-6 and TRBJ2-7; 8 bases fit TRBD2. J was trimmed by 7 bases and V by 3 bases; bases with no gene match: 6. The CDR3 covers 13 residues. Looked up from germline, CDR1 is SGHDT and CDR2 is YYEEEE. Full variable domain (remainder filled in from reference TRBV5-6 and TRBJ2-7): DAGVTQSPTHLIKTRGQQVTLRCSPKSGHDTVSWYQQALGQGPQFIFQYYEEEERQRGNFPDRFSGHQFPNYSSELNVNALLLGDSALYLCASSSGGAWEQYFGPGTRLTVT.